This TCR beta chain came from a study of cytomegalovirus exposure and HLA in healthy donors (TCRdb year 2017). The study in broad terms: An earlier analysis of around 600 of the donors reported 250 to 300 Gb of sequence data and approximately 110 million unique TCR beta sequences from 190 million or so T cells. The genetic ancestry cluster associated with self-reported Caucasian donors included roughly four fifths of the 398 genotyped donors. Five DR-DQ haplotypes were treated as single units for association and clustering because of strong linkage in the cohort. In the later analysis, no new phenotypic data were used to find candidate immune exposures; instead, reliance was placed on TCR beta sequences and their occurrence across donors. Donor age, sex, ethnicity and CMV serostatus were collected together with the repertoire data. The study profiled the T cell repertoires of 550 to 700 subjects by immunosequencing and related them to cytomegalovirus serostatus. A later genetic analysis used genome-wide SNP genotypes for about 55% of the 666 donors, treating that subset as a discovery cohort. High-throughput TCR immunosequencing, statistical association of individual TCRs with disease status, and machine learning were combined to predict cytomegalovirus infection status. Both class I and class II loci were covered by HLA typing, at four-digit resolution. Approximately 300 gigabases of sequencing data and approximately 93 million unique TCR sequences were included in an early release covering 550 to 800 HLA-typed donors. On average, over 200,000 unique TCR beta nucleotide sequences were sequenced per donor among some 420 genotyped donors of the cohort, with about 19% of those sequences being non-productive. A later analysis re-analyzed previously published TCR beta repertoires from 666 donors and added high-resolution HLA genotyping to study TCR occurrence patterns. All discovery cohort repertoires had been generated on a single sequencing platform. In an earlier analysis of 587 of the donors, high-throughput TCR beta sequencing was used to judge whether each TCR beta V gene segment behaved as functional or pseudogenic. The aim of the study was to test whether cataloging public T cell receptors could identify signatures of past pathogen exposure. In addition to the first cohort of roughly 700 subjects, a separate validation cohort of some 120 different subjects was used. The number of typed donors differed by locus: about 620-640 for A, B, C, DRB1 and DQB1; some 500 for DQA1; 606 for DPA1; and about 470 for DPB1. Overall study results and their limits: In a later analysis, the rate of TCR association differed among HLA loci, with DRB1 alleles having the most associated TCRs and HLA-C alleles having the fewest. About 15 rarely observed V segments, including chromosome 9 orphons, were excluded from the earlier analysis of approximately 500 of the donors because counts were too low. In a later analysis, around 15,000 TCR beta sequences were associated with specific HLA alleles at a false discovery rate of 0.05. In a later analysis, several top co-occurrence clusters were reported to appear linked to parvovirus B19, influenza, CMV and Epstein-Barr virus. According to the authors, the approach could potentially be generalized to other disease states and immunological phenotypes. HLA typing was unavailable for some donors at each locus, so association tests used only the typed subset. In this cohort, only TCR beta chains were sequenced, and detectable features were limited by the absence of alpha or paired-chain data. Compared with the 666-donor mean, donors in an Asian-associated ancestry cluster had fewer N-insertions in productive TCRs, according to a later genetic analysis. Most TCR sequences were seen in very few donors, while some public TCRs were found in many individuals. Most CMV-associated TCR beta chains appeared to be HLA-restricted in a later analysis, and the HLA associations seemed to be driven largely by CMV exposure. A group of highly shared sequence variants was considered likely to be a technical artifact of the sequencing pipeline. The study listed 164 TCR beta chains as associated with cytomegalovirus. In a later analysis, HLA-associated TCR beta chains showed more clonal expansion and lower generation probabilities than non-associated chains that were equally common. A further reported finding was that TCR beta sequences accurately predicted the HLA-A and HLA-B alleles for most subjects in the first cohort. In an earlier analysis of some 500 of the donors, most TCR beta V segments were observed in productive rearrangements about 87% or about 30% of the time, broadly matching IMGT annotations. Because the 87-base-pair reads could not distinguish some IMGT-functional V segments, including TRBV6-2 and TRBV6-3, those segments were excluded. Cytomegalovirus status was reported to be diagnosed by the classifier with high specificity and sensitivity in both the original and validation cohorts. Correlated functional status among segregating V segments might be attributable to linkage disequilibrium, but an unknown experimental factor could not be ruled out. Roughly uniform sequencing depth across donors was assumed in presence/absence analyses, although this assumption may not hold. When HLA alleles, especially DR and DQ, strongly co-occurred, TCR associations were difficult to assign to individual alleles. For the cohort, immune exposure information was limited to CMV serostatus. A few of the identified cytomegalovirus-associated TCR beta chains were confirmed in vitro to be specific for cytomegalovirus antigens. In a later genetic analysis, a missense DCLRE1C variant was associated with V-gene and J-gene trimming of TCR beta chains, and the association was replicated in an independent cohort.

The cohort was made up of approximately 670 healthy bone marrow donors. At the time of sampling, all cohort members were nominally healthy, though unrecorded immune exposures were likely present. The donor was CMV seronegative and belonged to the group of under 400 seronegative cohort members. Each donor provided a peripheral blood sample, and peripheral blood mononuclear cells were used for TCR beta sequencing. Genomic DNA was extracted from the blood cell samples with the Qiagen DNeasy Blood Extraction Kit. Receptor libraries were prepared by the immunoSEQ multiplex PCR assay. For the multiplex PCR, a mixture combining 60 forward primers for TCR Vbeta segments and 13 reverse primers for TCR Jbeta segments was used. A multiplex PCR assay on genomic DNA amplified the CDR3 region of rearranged TCR beta genes. On the Illumina HiSeq System, the amplified TCR beta libraries were sequenced as 87-base-pair reads. The authors' analysis ran thus. In a later analysis, approximately 74 million unique TCR beta chains were counted across the 500 to 700 repertoires, and around 10 million of these chains were shared by at least two donors. A nearest-neighbor algorithm error-corrected the raw reads and collapsed the reads into unique sequences, merging closely related sequences to remove PCR and sequencing errors. CDR3 sequences were aligned to IMGT reference sequences to assign V, D and J gene segments. Each retained sequence needed at least a six-nucleotide match to both a V gene segment and a J gene segment. Rearrangements were classified as productive when the CDR3 lacked stop codons and remained in frame with V and J, and all other rearrangements were classified as non-productive. Following IMGT convention, CDR3 was defined as the stretch from the second conserved V-encoded cysteine to the conserved J-encoded phenylalanine. The earlier analysis of 500 to 750 of the donors excluded any sequence lacking an unambiguous match to a single V gene segment. An earlier analysis of under 750 of the donors called V segments functional above 56.7% productive rearrangements and segregating when the between-donor standard deviation exceeded 5%. A statistical classification framework was built to diagnose cytomegalovirus status from the catalog of TCR beta chain sequences. In a later analysis, TCR nucleotide sequences were compared against IMGT/GENE-DB human TR gene sequences so that V and J genes could be assigned. A later analysis assigned CDR3 sequences and most-parsimonious VDJ recombination scenarios with the TCRdist pipeline. In a later analysis, each TCR beta chain was defined by its CDR3 amino acid sequence together with its V-gene family, and reads lacking a unique V-gene family were excluded. To address suspected cross-contamination and a sequencing artifact, a later analysis removed around 600 highly shared, low-generation-probability nucleotide sequences. In a later analysis, a clonal expansion index was calculated for each public chain from normalized within-repertoire ranks of inferred template counts. In a later analysis, generation probabilities were computed with a VDJ recombination model fitted to out-of-frame rearrangements, and the resulting probabilities were checked against IGoR. A later analysis scored TCR-TCR, TCR-HLA and TCR-CMV co-occurrence with hypergeometric tests, applying a repertoire-size bias correction to TCR pairs. False discovery rates were estimated in a later analysis by permuting HLA or CMV assignments 20 times. In a later analysis, co-occurring TCRs were grouped using DBSCAN, with TCRdist sequence similarity added in when clustering inside HLA-allele-positive subsets. Repertoires with fewer than 30,000 or more than 120,000 public chains, plus five repertoires with anomalous nucleotide sharing, were excluded from co-occurrence clustering. TCRdb's version of the immuneACCESS table is confined to in-frame rearrangements and falls short of the full clone set. An unresolved V gene accounts for under half of the shortfall where checked; the remainder is of unknown origin. Clone size and the V and J calls come from that table; the DNA yielded D and trimming. Recorded for this sample are 160,000 or so clones; 79% of them occurred a single time. The leading ten clones occupy under 0.75% of the sample.

Trimming removed 5 bases from V and 0 bases from J, leaving 5 bases between the germline ends. Per the germline V gene (reference sequence), PRHDT is the CDR1 and FYEKMQ is the CDR2. Reading from cysteine to phenylalanine, the CDR3 counts 12 amino acids. The CDR3 DNA has 36 bases and is translated from base 1. Only a few counts were recorded for this clone. There is no known antigen for this receptor. No clone much larger than this one lies a single base away; base qualities are absent. This chain is built from TRBV13 and TRBJ2-7; the D gene is unclear. This TCR derives from a middle-aged woman in good health and CMV-seronegative. The sequenced sample was PBMCs. The bases are TGTGCCAGCAGCCCCAGCTCCTACGAGCAGTACTTC. This sequence encodes CASSPSSYEQYF.